The 32 T cell receptor beta chains listed next were all sequenced from one sample in a study of T cells after yellow fever vaccination. TCRdb re-called the 5' RACE reads with MiXCR, one entry per CDR3 protein. The sample has about 320,000 distinct CDR3 sequences, around 10% seen once. The sequencing used CD4+ T cells sorted from PBMCs, collected 45 days after the yellow fever booster vaccination. These receptor sequences come from a young man who received the YFV17D yellow fever vaccine.

The V call is TRBV28, the J call TRBJ2-1, with TRBD1 as a possible D gene (7 bases). This CDR3 has 16 residues. The germline V gene has CDR1 MDHEN and CDR2 SYDVKM. Trimming shortened V by 4 bases and J by 5 bases, and 18 bases separated the two germline ends. CDR3 amino acids: CASSSPQGGRHNEQFF. CDR3 nucleotides: TGTGCCAGCAGTTCGCCCCAGGGGGGAAGACACAATGAGCAGTTCTTC.

This clonotype came up a few times. The gene calls are TRBV9 and TRBJ2-5; 7 positions match TRBD1. Germline CDR1 is SGDLS and CDR2 is YYNGEE. This CDR3 has 13 residues. J gave up 6 bases and V 0 bases, and 2 bases lay outside the gene matches. CDR3 amino acids: CASSVGQGQTQYF. The CDR3 DNA follows: TGTGCCAGCAGCGTAGGACAGGGTCAGACCCAGTACTTC. The entire variable domain, with the rest obtained from reference TRBV9 and TRBJ2-5, is as follows: DSGVTQTPKHLITATGQRVTLRCSPRSGDLSVYWYQQSLDQGLQFLIQYYNGEERAKGNILERFSAQQFPDLHSELNLSSLELGDSALYFCASSVGQGQTQYFGPGTRLLVL.

The CDR3 region is CARPTGENDSNQPQHF. DNA for the CDR3: TGTGCCCGCCCGACAGGGGAGAATGATAGCAATCAGCCCCAGCATTTT. The V gene is TRBV18, the J gene TRBJ1-5; 8 bases agree with TRBD1. V shed 11 bases and J 0 bases; nucleotides not matched to a gene: 12. Germline V gives CDR1 KGHSH, CDR2 LQKENI. CDR3 length: 16 amino acids.

This clonotype turned up a few times. The chain has TRBV12-3 or TRBV12-4 and TRBJ2-7; unclear D gene. Trimming shortened V by 6 bases and J by 8 bases, and 11 bases separated the two germline ends. The CDR3 covers 11 residues. The CDR3 DNA follows: TGTGCCAGCAGCCTTAGTGGACAGCAGTACGTC. The encoded protein is CASSLSGQQYV.

In this sample, this clonotype turned up many times. In nucleotides, the CDR3 is TGTGCCAGCAGCTTAAGGGCGGAGACTTACAATGAGCAGTTCTTC. Its protein product is CASSLRAETYNEQFF. The V call is TRBV7-8, the J call TRBJ2-1; D remains unclear. The CDR3 has 15 amino acids. V was cut by 2 bases and J by 4 bases, with 12 bases left in between. The germline V gene encodes CDR1 SGHVS and CDR2 FQNEAQ.

Many counts were recorded for this clonotype. The chain carries TRBV4-1 and TRBJ1-5, with 9 positions matching TRBD1. The CDR3 consists of 14 residues. V lost 4 bases and J lost 4; bases outside the gene matches: 2. Germline loops: CDR1 MGHRA, CDR2 YSYEKL. The CDR3 nucleotides are TGCGCCAGCAGCCGCGGGACAGGGAATCAGCCCCAGCATTTT. Translation: CASSRGTGNQPQHF.

This clonotype was detected ten times or more. The chain links TRBV12-3 or TRBV12-4 to TRBJ2-5; D possibly corresponds to TRBD1 (5 bases). The ends were cut back, 5 bases at V and 2 bases at J, with 9 bases in the middle. The CDR3 spans 13 residues. The CDR3 sequence is CASSGHFQETQYF. Written as DNA, the CDR3 is TGTGCCAGCAGTGGACATTTTCAAGAGACCCAGTACTTC.

This clonotype appeared many times. The chain has TRBV7-8 and TRBJ2-1; 7 bases are shared with TRBD2. Looked up from germline, CDR1 is SGHVS and CDR2 is FQNEAQ. This CDR3 is 13 amino acids long. V shed 5 bases, J shed 8 bases, and the junction held 6 bases outside the gene matches. CDR3 DNA: TGTGCCAGCAGCCTCGGTCGGGGGGATGAGCAGTTCTTC. This encodes CASSLGRGDEQFF. The full variable domain, with the rest looked up from reference TRBV7-8 and TRBJ2-1, is GAGVSQSPRYKVAKRGQDVALRCDPISGHVSLFWYQQALGQGPEFLTYFQNEAQLDKSGLPSDRFFAERPEGSVSTLKIQRTQQEDSAVYLCASSLGRGDEQFFGPGTRLTVL.

This clonotype was counted a few times. The V gene is TRBV5-1, the J gene TRBJ2-7, with a weak D call TRBD1 (5 bases). Germline V gives CDR1 SGHRS, CDR2 YFSETQ. The V end was cut by 1 base, the J end by 4 bases, with 12 bases between. The CDR3 consists of 14 residues. This chain's CDR3 is CASSLQGTDYEQYF. The CDR3 DNA reads TGCGCCAGCAGCTTGCAGGGTACCGATTACGAGCAGTACTTC.

The chain uses TRBV18 and TRBJ2-1; either TRBD1 or TRBD2 may supply D (5 bases each). Germline-derived CDR1 and CDR2 are KGHSH and LQKENI. Trimming took off 3 bases at V and 2 bases at J, with 11 bases between the two ends. This CDR3 spans 15 amino acids. The DNA of the CDR3 is TGTGCCAGCTCACCGGACTGGGGCCCCTACAATGAGCAGTTCTTC. The encoded protein is CASSPDWGPYNEQFF.

The chain combines TRBV30 with TRBJ1-3; D unresolved. Germline lookup yields CDR1 GTSNPN and CDR2 SVGIG (reference sequence). The CDR3 consists of 12 residues. Trimming took off 4 bases at V and 3 bases at J, with 7 bases between the two ends. The CDR3 DNA is TGTGCCTGGAATCGGGATGGAAACACCATATATTTT. Translation: CAWNRDGNTIYF.

The V gene is TRBV20-1, the J gene TRBJ2-1; no reliable D call. Trimming stripped 7 bases from V and 0 bases from J, with 10 bases between. Germline V CDR1 and CDR2: DFQATT, SNEGSKA (reference sequence). This CDR3 region has 13 residues. In DNA, the CDR3 is TGCAGTGTGAGCAGGAGCTCCTACAATGAGCAGTTCTTC. The encoded protein is CSVSRSSYNEQFF.

The rearrangement links TRBV5-1 to TRBJ2-7; the match to TRBD1 covers 9 bases. Trimming took 4 bases from V and 1 from J; bases not matched to a gene: 12. CDR1 and CDR2 (germline): SGHRS, YFSETQ. This CDR3 has 17 amino acids. CDR3 nucleotide sequence: TGCGCCAGCAGCCCCGGGACAGGGTGGGCCCTATCCTACGAGCAGTACGTC. Protein: CASSPGTGWALSYEQYV.

This clonotype was seen repeatedly, ten times or more. This sequence joins TRBV18 and TRBJ2-3; 13 bases line up with TRBD2. Per the germline V gene, CDR1 is KGHSH and CDR2 is LQKENI. This CDR3 is built from 14 residues. The junction had 2 bases not matched to a gene; V was cut back by 8 bases and J by 3 bases. This CDR3 reads CASTGLAGTDTQYF. CDR3 coding DNA: TGTGCCAGCACGGGACTAGCGGGGACAGATACGCAGTATTTT.

The chain employs TRBV30 and TRBJ2-3, with D possibly being TRBD1 (6 bases). Trimming took 4 bases from V and 5 from J, leaving 10 bases between them. Germline CDR1 GTSNPN, CDR2 SVGIG (reference sequence). The CDR3 covers 12 residues. The chain's CDR3 is CAWIRGGDTQYF. The CDR3 nucleotides are TGTGCCTGGATCCGAGGGGGAGATACGCAGTATTTT.

This clonotype ranks as medium-sized (0.01 to 0.1%). V is TRBV7-2 and J is TRBJ2-5, with no clear D. The germline V gene has CDR1 SGHTA and CDR2 FQGNSA. This CDR3 contains 11 residues. The V gene lost 4 bases and the J gene lost 2 bases, with 2 bases spanning the gap. The CDR3 coding sequence is TGTGCCAGCAGCTCACAAGAGACCCAGTACTTC. Protein sequence: CASSSQETQYF.

This clonotype was found a few times. The chain combines TRBV29-1 with TRBJ2-1; 8 nucleotides align to TRBD2. The CDR3 extends over 13 amino acids. Germline V gene sequence: CDR1 SQVTM, CDR2 ANQGSEA. V shed 3 bases, J shed 8 bases, and the junction held 6 bases outside the gene matches. CDR3 bases: TGCAGCGTTGACCGGGGGGGCCTCGATGAGCAGTTCTTC. The encoded protein is CSVDRGGLDEQFF.

This clonotype was observed many times. The genes are TRBV29-1 and TRBJ1-1; D is undetermined. V was cut by 5 bases and J by 0 bases, with 10 bases left in between. CDR1 is SQVTM, CDR2 ANQGSEA, per germline. The CDR3 sequence is 13 residues long. The CDR3 loop reads CSVQDSMNTEAFF. The CDR3 DNA sequence: TGCAGCGTTCAGGACTCCATGAACACTGAAGCTTTCTTT.

The chain joins TRBV12-3 or TRBV12-4 to TRBJ2-5; TRBD1 is a possible D gene (7 bases). The CDR3 consists of 17 residues. Trimming cost V 5 bases and J 5 bases, with 24 bases left between them. CDR3 protein: CASSPLPGQPAGETQYF. In DNA form, the CDR3 reads TGTGCCAGCAGTCCATTACCGGGACAGCCGGCGGGGGAGACCCAGTACTTC.

The chain couples TRBV5-6 to TRBJ2-5, with D unclear. V was cut by 2 bases and J by 1 base, with 9 bases left in between. The CDR3 covers 14 residues. Germline V gene lookup returns CDR1 SGHDT and CDR2 YYEEEE. The CDR3 is CASSFGILQETQYF. DNA for the CDR3: TGTGCCAGCAGCTTTGGAATCCTCCAAGAGACCCAGTACTTC. Complete variable domain (other parts from reference TRBV5-6 and TRBJ2-5): DAGVTQSPTHLIKTRGQQVTLRCSPKSGHDTVSWYQQALGQGPQFIFQYYEEEERQRGNFPDRFSGHQFPNYSSELNVNALLLGDSALYLCASSFGILQETQYFGPGTRLLVL.

This clonotype came up many times. J is TRBJ1-2 and V is TRBV12-3 or TRBV12-4, with D tentatively TRBD1 (5 bases). CDR3 length: 12 amino acids. Trimming stripped 6 bases from V and 5 bases from J, with 10 bases between. The CDR3 sequence is CASSSRGYGYTF. Here the CDR3 DNA reads TGTGCCAGCAGCTCGAGGGGTTATGGCTACACCTTC.

J is TRBJ1-6 and V is TRBV10-3, with no clear D. Trimming pared 6 bases from V and 7 bases from J, leaving 16 bases between. The CDR3 consists of 15 residues. CDR1 ENHRY and CDR2 SYGVKD come from the germline V gene. The DNA of the CDR3 is TGTGCCATCAGCCCCAACCCCGGCGGGAATTCACCCCTCCACTTT. Residues: CAISPNPGGNSPLHF.

This chain links TRBV6-2 or TRBV6-3 with TRBJ2-4; weak D call: TRBD2 (5 bases). The CDR3 contains 16 residues. Germline CDR1 and CDR2: MNHEY and SVGEGT. Trimming shortened V by 3 bases and J by 0 bases, and 12 bases separated the two germline ends. CDR3: CASSYISGLAKNIQYF. The CDR3 nucleotides read TGTGCCAGCAGTTATATCTCTGGACTAGCCAAAAACATTCAGTACTTC.

The rearrangement links TRBV4-3 to TRBJ2-3, with D unresolved. Deletions cut 0 bases from V and 4 bases from J, with 11 bases between. CDR3 length: 15 residues. The V gene's germline CDR1 is LGHNA and CDR2 YSLEER. CDR3 residues: CASSQEPLISDTQYF. CDR3 DNA: TGCGCCAGCAGCCAAGAGCCCCTTATCTCAGATACGCAGTATTTT.

V is TRBV4-3 and J is TRBJ2-1, with 7 positions matching TRBD2. V shed 4 bases and J 3 bases; nucleotides not matched to a gene: 6. CDR3 length: 15 residues. The germline CDR1 and CDR2 sequences are LGHNA and YSLEER. The chain's CDR3 is CASSRGTGGYNEQFF. CDR3 sequence (DNA): TGCGCCAGCAGCCGGGGAACGGGGGGCTACAATGAGCAGTTCTTC.

The V gene is TRBV7-3, the J gene TRBJ2-2; D not resolved. The V and J ends lost 1 base and 5 bases respectively, with 11 bases between them. Germline CDR1 is SGHTA and CDR2 is FQGTGA. The CDR3 contains 15 residues. The CDR3 is CASSLRLGSTGELFF. Written as DNA, the CDR3 is TGTGCCAGCAGCTTAAGGCTGGGCTCTACCGGGGAGCTGTTTTTT.

The sample holds a few counts of this clonotype. The chain employs TRBV5-1 and TRBJ2-5, with TRBD2 matching 10 bases. V lost 0 bases, J lost 3 bases, and 8 bases stayed unmatched. CDR1 is SGHRS, CDR2 YFSETQ, per germline. CDR3 size: 17 residues. The DNA for the CDR3 is TGCGCCAGCAGCTTGGGAGGACTGCTAGCGGGGGAAGAGACCCAGTACTTC. Translating it yields CASSLGGLLAGEETQYF.

The sample holds a few counts of this clonotype. The CDR3 sequence: CASSYGRDYEQYV. In DNA form, the CDR3 reads TGTGCCAGCAGTTATGGAAGGGACTACGAGCAGTACGTC. The chain has TRBV6-2 or TRBV6-3 and TRBJ2-7; D gene ambiguous. V was trimmed by 3 bases and J by 3 bases, leaving 9 bases between them. The germline V gene encodes CDR1 MNHEY and CDR2 SVGEGT. The CDR3 totals 13 residues.

This chain uses TRBV7-2 with TRBJ2-4; D may be TRBD1 (5 bases). The CDR3 extends over 14 amino acids. Trimming took 0 bases from V and 8 from J, leaving 11 bases between them. Germline-derived CDR1 and CDR2 are SGHTA and FQGNSA. In DNA, the CDR3 is TGTGCCAGCAGCTTAGCGCCGGAAGGGGACATTCAGTACTTC. This gives the protein CASSLAPEGDIQYF.

V usage is TRBV30 and J usage is TRBJ1-1; D is perhaps TRBD1 (5 bases). This CDR3 has 11 amino acids. V dropped 2 bases and J dropped 8 bases, with 9 bases sitting between them. Germline loops: CDR1 GTSNPN, CDR2 SVGIG (reference sequence). The CDR3 DNA is TGTGCCTGGAGTAGGCAGGGCGAAGCTTTCTTT. It translates to CAWSRQGEAFF.

The rearrangement uses TRBV14 and TRBJ2-1, with 9 bases identical to TRBD2. Germline-derived CDR1 and CDR2 are SGHDN and FVKESK. After removal of 0 bases from V and 7 bases from J, the junction contained 10 bases not matched to a gene. The CDR3 has 17 amino acids. CDR3 sequence reads: CASSQDFATSGINEQFF. CDR3 nucleotide sequence: TGTGCCAGCAGCCAAGATTTTGCGACTAGCGGTATAAATGAGCAGTTCTTC.

With respect to this clonotype: Given a much more abundant clone one base away, this may be a read error. This chain links TRBV5-1 with TRBJ2-3; tentative D call: TRBD2 (5 bases). Per germline, CDR1 SGHRS and CDR2 YFSETQ. This CDR3 spans 14 amino acids. CDR3 protein: CASRLDGGTDTQYF. CDR3 DNA sequence: TGCGCCAGCAGGTTGGACGGGGGCACAGATACGCAGTATTTT.